This is a list of T cell receptor beta chains from one sample in a study of blood T cells in healthy people across ages. Each CDR3 protein gets one entry after TCRdb re-called the 5' RACE reads with MiXCR. The sample shows 1 million or so distinct CDR3 sequences, around 45% of them seen only once. The sequenced sample consisted of blood. Source of these receptors: an older woman in good health. The CDR3 runs from the conserved cysteine through the conserved F or W. A D gene is named only where the DNA matches it firmly. For some rows the clone size is stated as once, few or many, or as a class when expanded; others skip it.

v_gene,abundance,d_gene,j_gene,CDR3nt,CDR3aa
TRBV6-2/TRBV6-3,few,TRBD1,TRBJ2-7,TGTGCCAGCACTTACTCATCTGGGACAGGGTTCCACGAGCAGTACTTC,CASTYSSGTGFHEQYF
TRBV5-1,.,.,TRBJ2-1,TGCGCCAGCAGCCCAGGGGAGGGGGGCTCCTACAATGAGCAGTTCTTC,CASSPGEGGSYNEQFF
TRBV11-2,.,.,TRBJ2-7,TGTGCCAGCAGCCCCGGGGGCCCGTTAAGCTACGAGCAGTACTTC,CASSPGGPLSYEQYF
TRBV3-1,few,.,TRBJ2-7,TGTGCCAGCAGCCAAGATTTATCAACCTCGGCTCTGGAGCAGTACTTC,CASSQDLSTSALEQYF
TRBV11-1,few,TRBD2,TRBJ2-1,TGTGCCAGCAGCTTCCAATTAGCGGGAGGCCCCCCTTACAATGAGCAGTTCTTC,CASSFQLAGGPPYNEQFF
TRBV10-3,many,TRBD2,TRBJ2-7,TGTGCCATCAGTGACGCTAGCGGGGGGTACGAGCAGTACTTC,CAISDASGGYEQYF
TRBV10-3,few,.,TRBJ2-6,TGTGCCATCAGTGAGTCTGGAGACCGGGCCGTCCTGACTTTC,CAISESGDRAVLTF
TRBV20-1,.,.,TRBJ1-4,TGCAGTGCTAGCCTGATGGGGTTTAATGAAAAACTGTTTTTT,CSASLMGFNEKLFF
TRBV7-2,few,.,TRBJ2-3,TGTGCCAGCAGTCCCGTCAGGTCGGGAGTCACAGATACGCAGTATTTT,CASSPVRSGVTDTQYF
TRBV6-6,few,TRBD1,TRBJ1-6,TGTGCCAGCAGTTCCAGGACAGGAGCCAATTCACCCCTCCACTTT,CASSSRTGANSPLHF
TRBV10-3,few,.,TRBJ1-1,TGTGCCATCTTCCCGGAGGGGGGGCCGAACACTGAAGCTTTCTTT,CAIFPEGGPNTEAFF
TRBV11-2,.,.,TRBJ1-6,TGTGCCAGCAGTCCTCCGGGGGGCCATAATTCACCCCTCCACTTT,CASSPPGGHNSPLHF
TRBV20-1,few,.,TRBJ2-3,TGCAGTGCTAAGGCGGGACCTAATACGCAGTATTTT,CSAKAGPNTQYF
TRBV12-3/TRBV12-4,.,.,TRBJ1-4,TGTGCCAGCAGTTTAGCCTTTGGCAAGAATGAAAAACTGTTTTTT,CASSLAFGKNEKLFF
TRBV30,few,.,TRBJ2-7,TGTGCCTGGAGCCCTCTGCAGGGTGCCTCCTACGAGCAGTACTTC,CAWSPLQGASYEQYF
TRBV28,few,.,TRBJ1-5,TGTGCCAGCAGTTTATCGTTAACATCTAATCAGCCCCAGCATTTT,CASSLSLTSNQPQHF
TRBV20-1,.,.,TRBJ2-3,TGCAGTGCCCAATACCGAACGGGCAGAACAGATACGCAGTATTTT,CSAQYRTGRTDTQYF
TRBV5-1,few,TRBD1,TRBJ2-3,TGCGCCAGCAGCTTGGGCCGGGACAGCCTCACAGATACGCAGTATTTT,CASSLGRDSLTDTQYF
TRBV15,.,TRBD2,TRBJ2-5,TGTGCCACCAGCAGCGGGAGCGGGGGGGAGACCCAGTACTTC,CATSSGSGGETQYF
TRBV20-1,few,.,TRBJ2-3,TGCAGCTCCCACAGGGGCACAGATACGCAGTATTTT,CSSHRGTDTQYF
TRBV15,.,.,TRBJ2-1,TGTGCCACCAGCAGAGGAGGGGTCAATGAGCAGTTCTTC,CATSRGGVNEQFF
TRBV25-1,.,.,TRBJ2-1,TGTGCCAGCTCCAGTACGGAGACCCAGTTCTTC,CASSSTETQFF
TRBV30,.,.,TRBJ2-7,TGTGCCTGGAGTGCCGGAGTCTACGAGCAGTACTTC,CAWSAGVYEQYF
TRBV6-6,.,TRBD1,TRBJ1-2,TGTGCCAGCAGGCAGGGGGCGGGAGGCTACACCTTC,CASRQGAGGYTF
TRBV12-3/TRBV12-4,.,TRBD2,TRBJ2-1,TGTGCCAGCAACCCTAGCGGGGGGGCGGATGAGCAGTTCTTC,CASNPSGGADEQFF
TRBV25-1,few,.,TRBJ2-7,TGTGCCAGCAGTGAGGGACCGCCCCGCTACGAGCAGTACTTC,CASSEGPPRYEQYF
TRBV27,.,TRBD2,TRBJ2-7,TGTGCCAGCAGTCTCGGACTAGCGGGAGGGCCTAGAAGCTACGAGCAGTACTTC,CASSLGLAGGPRSYEQYF
TRBV28,.,.,TRBJ2-3,TGTGCCAGCAGTTTAGAGATTAGCACAGATACGCAGTATTTT,CASSLEISTDTQYF
TRBV24-1,.,TRBD1,TRBJ2-1,TGTGCCACCAGCAGACCGGGACAGGGTAACAATGAGCAGTTCTTC,CATSRPGQGNNEQFF
TRBV20-1,few,.,TRBJ2-1,TGCAGTGCTAGAGATATCCAGCGGTCCTACAATGAGCAGTTCTTC,CSARDIQRSYNEQFF
TRBV10-2,few,.,TRBJ2-3,TGCGCCAGCAGTGAGAGGGAGCGGATCACAGATACGCAGTATTTT,CASSERERITDTQYF
TRBV5-1,few,.,TRBJ2-3,TGCGCCAGCAGCTTCGGACGGGGCTTCACAGATACGCAGTATTTT,CASSFGRGFTDTQYF